Described below is a single T cell receptor (beta chain) sequence and its context. This sample was taken from a study of blood T cell repertoires in COVID-19. Study-wide context: From the United States, Italy and Spain came samples of acute and convalescent COVID-19.

Under the authors' procedure: It was from reference gene primer amplification that nucleated cell counts were estimated. The method was immunoSEQ multiplex PCR; TCRdb's version includes in-frame clones alone and lacks a portion of them. D and trimming come from the DNA, and the V and J calls and clone size come from that table. The profile covers some 100,000 clones, with approximately 80% appearing a single time and 12% taken by the ten largest. With 4 bases clipped from V and 1 base from J, the junction kept 4 bases outside the gene matches. The CDR3 is 14 amino acids. Germline V gene sequence: CDR1 SGHKS, CDR2 YYEKEE (reference sequence).

Input material: peripheral blood. The gene calls are TRBV5-5 and TRBJ1-2; TRBD1 aligns across 7 bases. The TCR originated in a woman in her 70s with active or convalescent COVID-19. The CDR3 is CASSRTGLNYGYTF. The DNA of the CDR3 is TGTGCCAGCAGCCGGACAGGCCTTAACTATGGCTACACCTTC.